This entry lists 2 T cell receptor beta chains sequenced from one sample in a study of tumor and adjacent non-tumor tissue in lung cancer. A modified ARM-PCR protocol with three rounds of nested PCR amplified TCRbeta. TCRdb redid the calling of the multiplex PCR reads with MiXCR, one entry per CDR3 protein. The data show tens of thousands of distinct CDR3 sequences, with about 72% seen just once and about 18% held by the top ten. RNA was extracted from bulk tissue without any cell sorting. The sequenced sample consisted of lung tumor tissue. All receptors derive from a man in his fifties or sixties with non-small cell lung cancer.

Ten or more counts support this clonotype. V and J are TRBV5-4 and TRBJ1-2; D gene uncertain. Germline lookup yields CDR1 SGHNT and CDR2 YYREEE (reference sequence). The V and J ends lost 5 bases and 8 bases respectively, with 19 bases between them. The CDR3 spans 14 residues. The CDR3 DNA reads as TGTGCCAGCAGAAGGTCGGCCGGGTGGGCGGGCTACACCTTC. Encoded protein: CASRRSAGWAGYTF.

This clonotype appeared a single time. A much larger clone differs by one base, so this may be a read error. The chain combines TRBV20-1 with TRBJ2-1; D not certain. This CDR3 spans 13 amino acids. CDR1 is DFQATT and CDR2 is SNEGSKA in the germline V gene (reference sequence). The V end lost 4 bases, the J end lost 4 bases, and 11 bases lay between the germline ends. CDR3 bases: TGCAGTGCTACGACGCAGGATTACAATGAGCAGTTCTTC. Protein product: CSATTQDYNEQFF.